Listed below are T cell receptor beta chains from one sample, sequenced in a study of blood T cell repertoires in COVID-19. The data were produced by immunoSEQ multiplex PCR, yet TCRdb's version contains in-frame clones alone and is incomplete. The table records 95,000 to 120,000 clones, around 90% of them present only once. Material for sequencing was peripheral blood. These receptor sequences come from a human donor in a cohort sampled during active COVID-19. The CDR3 runs from the conserved cysteine through the conserved F or W. Each record gives: clone size, V gene, D gene, J gene, CDR3 DNA, CDR3 protein. A D gene is named only where the DNA matches it firmly. Clone sizes are given selectively: once, few, many, or a class where the clone is expanded.

clone size: NA
V gene: TRBV7-6
D gene: NA
J gene: TRBJ1-1
CDR3 DNA: TGTGCCAGCAGCTCAACAGGGATCACTGAAGCTTTCTTT
CDR3 protein: CASSSTGITEAFF

clone size: NA
V gene: TRBV4-1
D gene: TRBD1
J gene: TRBJ1-2
CDR3 DNA: TGCGCCAGCAGCCCTTCCGGGACAGACAAGGATGGCTACACCTTC
CDR3 protein: CASSPSGTDKDGYTF

clone size: NA
V gene: TRBV7-9
D gene: NA
J gene: TRBJ1-4
CDR3 DNA: TGTGCCAGCAGGTTAGGCCCGGCTAATGAAAAACTGTTTTTT
CDR3 protein: CASRLGPANEKLFF

clone size: NA
V gene: TRBV2
D gene: NA
J gene: TRBJ2-7
CDR3 DNA: TGTGCCAGCAGTGGGCCACAGATCAGCTCCTACGAGCAGTACTTC
CDR3 protein: CASSGPQISSYEQYF

clone size: NA
V gene: TRBV3-1/TRBV3-2
D gene: TRBD2
J gene: TRBJ2-5
CDR3 DNA: TGTGCCAGCAGCCAATTAGCCGGGACTAGCGGGAGAGAACAAGAGACCCAGTACTTC
CDR3 protein: CASSQLAGTSGREQETQYF

clone size: NA
V gene: TRBV29-1
D gene: NA
J gene: TRBJ1-1
CDR3 DNA: TGCAGCGTTGAGTCCAGCGACACTGAAGCTTTCTTT
CDR3 protein: CSVESSDTEAFF

clone size: once
V gene: TRBV18
D gene: TRBD1
J gene: TRBJ1-1
CDR3 DNA: TGTGCCAGCTCACCGGCTGGACAGGGTAACACTGAAGCTTTCTTT
CDR3 protein: CASSPAGQGNTEAFF

clone size: NA
V gene: TRBV5-1
D gene: NA
J gene: TRBJ1-2
CDR3 DNA: TGCGCCAGCGCCCCCCTCTCACACCAAGAAGGCTACACCTTC
CDR3 protein: CASAPLSHQEGYTF

clone size: NA
V gene: TRBV6-6
D gene: NA
J gene: TRBJ1-1
CDR3 DNA: TGTGCCAGCAGTTACTCGAGGGCGGACACTGAAGCTTTCTTT
CDR3 protein: CASSYSRADTEAFF

clone size: NA
V gene: TRBV10-3
D gene: NA
J gene: TRBJ1-3
CDR3 DNA: TGTGCCATCAGTGAGTCGGCTGCCATCTCTGGAAACACCATATATTTT
CDR3 protein: CAISESAAISGNTIYF

clone size: NA
V gene: TRBV7-6
D gene: NA
J gene: TRBJ2-4
CDR3 DNA: TGTGCCAGCAGCTTAGAGACAGTACCTTCGGACAAAAACATTCAGTACTTC
CDR3 protein: CASSLETVPSDKNIQYF

clone size: NA
V gene: TRBV19
D gene: TRBD1
J gene: TRBJ2-7
CDR3 DNA: TGTGCCAGTAGTCCAATGACAGGGGCCTACGAGCAGTACTTC
CDR3 protein: CASSPMTGAYEQYF

clone size: NA
V gene: TRBV5-1
D gene: TRBD1
J gene: TRBJ1-3
CDR3 DNA: TGCGCCAGCAGCAGGGGACAGGGGAGTGGAAACACCATATATTTT
CDR3 protein: CASSRGQGSGNTIYF

clone size: NA
V gene: TRBV3-1/TRBV3-2
D gene: NA
J gene: TRBJ2-1
CDR3 DNA: TGTGCCAGCAGCCAAGATAGACAGTCCTACAATGAGCAGTTCTTC
CDR3 protein: CASSQDRQSYNEQFF

clone size: once
V gene: TRBV11-2
D gene: NA
J gene: TRBJ1-5
CDR3 DNA: TGTGCCAGCAGCTCAGACAGGCATAGCAATCAGCCCCAGCATTTT
CDR3 protein: CASSSDRHSNQPQHF

clone size: NA
V gene: TRBV28
D gene: TRBD1
J gene: TRBJ2-2
CDR3 DNA: TGTGCCAGCAGTCCCTCCAGGGGGACGAACACCGGGGAGCTGTTTTTT
CDR3 protein: CASSPSRGTNTGELFF

clone size: few
V gene: TRBV7-9
D gene: NA
J gene: TRBJ2-1
CDR3 DNA: TGTGCCAGCAGTTCGGACAGATACAATGAGCAGTTCTTC
CDR3 protein: CASSSDRYNEQFF

clone size: NA
V gene: TRBV20-1
D gene: NA
J gene: TRBJ1-4
CDR3 DNA: TGCAGTGCTGGCCCCTGGGAAAAACTGTTTTTT
CDR3 protein: CSAGPWEKLFF

clone size: once
V gene: TRBV5-4
D gene: NA
J gene: TRBJ1-1
CDR3 DNA: TGTGCCAGCAGCTTGGCACAGAAGAACACTGAAGCTTTCTTT
CDR3 protein: CASSLAQKNTEAFF

clone size: NA
V gene: TRBV15
D gene: TRBD2
J gene: TRBJ2-1
CDR3 DNA: TGTGCCACCAGCCCTCGGACTAGCGGGAGGTTCAATGAGCAGTTCTTC
CDR3 protein: CATSPRTSGRFNEQFF

clone size: NA
V gene: TRBV14
D gene: NA
J gene: TRBJ2-3
CDR3 DNA: TGTGCCAGCAGCCAAGGCCGAGCGCCCGGGGATACGCAGTATTTT
CDR3 protein: CASSQGRAPGDTQYF

clone size: NA
V gene: TRBV7-8
D gene: NA
J gene: TRBJ1-5
CDR3 DNA: TGTGCCAGCAGCTTCGAGGGTCTGAGCAATCAGCCCCAGCATTTT
CDR3 protein: CASSFEGLSNQPQHF

clone size: NA
V gene: TRBV7-7
D gene: NA
J gene: TRBJ2-7
CDR3 DNA: TGTGCTAGCAGCCCCTATGGTAGCGGAGAGTACGAGCAGTACTTC
CDR3 protein: CASSPYGSGEYEQYF

clone size: NA
V gene: TRBV4-1
D gene: NA
J gene: TRBJ1-5
CDR3 DNA: TGCGCCAGCGCCCAGTGGGACACCAACAATCAGCCCCAGCATTTT
CDR3 protein: CASAQWDTNNQPQHF

clone size: NA
V gene: TRBV7-9
D gene: TRBD1
J gene: TRBJ1-3
CDR3 DNA: TGTGCCAGCAGCCCGGACCCGACAGGGGGGCTGGACACCATATATTTT
CDR3 protein: CASSPDPTGGLDTIYF

clone size: NA
V gene: TRBV7-9
D gene: NA
J gene: TRBJ1-1
CDR3 DNA: TGTGCCAGCAGCTTAGACAGGGAAAGGACTGAAGCTTTCTTT
CDR3 protein: CASSLDRERTEAFF

clone size: NA
V gene: TRBV24-1
D gene: TRBD1
J gene: TRBJ2-1
CDR3 DNA: TGTGCCACCAGTGACCCGACAGGGGACAATGAGCAGTTCTTC
CDR3 protein: CATSDPTGDNEQFF

clone size: NA
V gene: TRBV2
D gene: TRBD1
J gene: TRBJ1-1
CDR3 DNA: TGTGCCAGCAGTGAAGCCCTGGACAGGGTAGTTTGGGGAGCTTTCTTT
CDR3 protein: CASSEALDRVVWGAFF

clone size: NA
V gene: TRBV11-2
D gene: NA
J gene: TRBJ1-6
CDR3 DNA: TGTGCCAGCAGCCCCCCCAGCGTTTATGATTCACCCCTCCACTTT
CDR3 protein: CASSPPSVYDSPLHF

clone size: NA
V gene: TRBV7-2
D gene: TRBD2
J gene: TRBJ2-3
CDR3 DNA: TGTGCCAGCAGCTTAGGGATAGCGGGAACAGATACGCAGTATTTT
CDR3 protein: CASSLGIAGTDTQYF

clone size: NA
V gene: TRBV2
D gene: TRBD1
J gene: TRBJ2-3
CDR3 DNA: TGTGCCAGCAGTAGACAGGGGACGGTCGCTGATACGCAGTATTTT
CDR3 protein: CASSRQGTVADTQYF

clone size: NA
V gene: TRBV5-1
D gene: TRBD1
J gene: TRBJ1-1
CDR3 DNA: TGCGCCAGCAGCCCCAAGGGGACAGGGGTTTCTGAAGCTTTCTTT
CDR3 protein: CASSPKGTGVSEAFF

clone size: NA
V gene: TRBV28
D gene: TRBD2
J gene: TRBJ2-7
CDR3 DNA: TGTGCCAGCAGTTTGGGTCAGGGCCGGCTAGCGGAACTCTACGAGCAGTACTTC
CDR3 protein: CASSLGQGRLAELYEQYF

clone size: once
V gene: TRBV19
D gene: NA
J gene: TRBJ1-1
CDR3 DNA: TGTGCCAGTAGTATAGGTCTCACAGGAGCCGAAGCTTTCTTT
CDR3 protein: CASSIGLTGAEAFF

clone size: few
V gene: TRBV5-4
D gene: NA
J gene: TRBJ1-1
CDR3 DNA: TGTGCCAGCAGACCTCAAACAGGTATGAACACTGAAGCTTTCTTT
CDR3 protein: CASRPQTGMNTEAFF

clone size: few
V gene: TRBV28
D gene: NA
J gene: TRBJ2-3
CDR3 DNA: TGTGCCAGCAGTGACCCCAGGGGAGGGATCACAGATACGCAGTATTTT
CDR3 protein: CASSDPRGGITDTQYF

clone size: NA
V gene: TRBV6-6
D gene: NA
J gene: TRBJ2-7
CDR3 DNA: TGTGCCAGCAGGGAGCCCGAACAATACGAGCAGTACTTC
CDR3 protein: CASREPEQYEQYF

clone size: NA
V gene: TRBV9
D gene: NA
J gene: TRBJ2-7
CDR3 DNA: TGTGCCAGCAGCGTCCGCTCCACTGACACGTACGAGCAGTACTTC
CDR3 protein: CASSVRSTDTYEQYF

clone size: NA
V gene: TRBV10-2
D gene: NA
J gene: TRBJ1-4
CDR3 DNA: TGCGCCAGCAAGGGGTCAGGGCATGAAAAACTGTTTTTT
CDR3 protein: CASKGSGHEKLFF

clone size: NA
V gene: TRBV2
D gene: NA
J gene: TRBJ2-1
CDR3 DNA: TGTGCCAGCACCGGCGGGCAGTACAATGAGCAGTTCTTC
CDR3 protein: CASTGGQYNEQFF

clone size: NA
V gene: TRBV19
D gene: TRBD1
J gene: TRBJ2-7
CDR3 DNA: TGTGCCAGTAGTATAGGGGACAGCCGATACTACGAGCAGTACTTC
CDR3 protein: CASSIGDSRYYEQYF

clone size: NA
V gene: TRBV5-1
D gene: TRBD1
J gene: TRBJ1-1
CDR3 DNA: TGCGCCAGCAGCTTACAGGGGGCAGAGGTGAACACTGAAGCTTTCTTT
CDR3 protein: CASSLQGAEVNTEAFF

clone size: NA
V gene: TRBV6-1
D gene: TRBD1
J gene: TRBJ2-5
CDR3 DNA: TGTGCCAGCAGTGTTCTCGGGGGGACAGGGGAAGAGACCCAGTACTTC
CDR3 protein: CASSVLGGTGEETQYF

clone size: NA
V gene: TRBV6-5
D gene: TRBD2
J gene: TRBJ2-1
CDR3 DNA: TGTGCCAGCAGTTGGACTAGCGGGGGGAGGGAGCAGTTCTTC
CDR3 protein: CASSWTSGGREQFF

clone size: NA
V gene: TRBV19
D gene: NA
J gene: TRBJ1-2
CDR3 DNA: TGTGCCAGTAGCCGCCAGTACTATGGCTACACCTTC
CDR3 protein: CASSRQYYGYTF

clone size: NA
V gene: TRBV6-4
D gene: TRBD2
J gene: TRBJ2-3
CDR3 DNA: TGTGCCAGCAGTGAAGGGCCTAGCGGGAGGGCCAAAGATACGCAGTATTTT
CDR3 protein: CASSEGPSGRAKDTQYF

clone size: once
V gene: TRBV7-9
D gene: TRBD2
J gene: TRBJ2-5
CDR3 DNA: TGTGCCAGCAGCTTAGTAACCAGCGGGGAAGAGACCCAGTACTTC
CDR3 protein: CASSLVTSGEETQYF

clone size: once
V gene: TRBV19
D gene: NA
J gene: TRBJ1-1
CDR3 DNA: TGTGCCAGTAGACCCGGGAGTAACACTGAAGCTTTCTTT
CDR3 protein: CASRPGSNTEAFF

clone size: NA
V gene: TRBV7-2
D gene: NA
J gene: TRBJ2-1
CDR3 DNA: TGTGCCAGCAGCTTAGCGCTTCCGCGGGCGTTCTTC
CDR3 protein: CASSLALPRAFF

clone size: NA
V gene: TRBV28
D gene: TRBD1
J gene: TRBJ1-5
CDR3 DNA: TGTGCCAGCAGTGAGGGACAGGCTAGCAATCAGCCCCAGCATTTT
CDR3 protein: CASSEGQASNQPQHF

clone size: NA
V gene: TRBV18
D gene: TRBD1
J gene: TRBJ1-2
CDR3 DNA: TGTGCCAGCTCACCAGACAGGGGAAATGGCTACACCTTC
CDR3 protein: CASSPDRGNGYTF

clone size: NA
V gene: TRBV28
D gene: NA
J gene: TRBJ1-5
CDR3 DNA: TGTGCCAGCAGCCGTTACACAGGGTATCAGCCCCAGCATTTT
CDR3 protein: CASSRYTGYQPQHF

clone size: NA
V gene: TRBV11-3
D gene: NA
J gene: TRBJ2-1
CDR3 DNA: TGTGCCAGCAGCCCTAGACTAGGGCCCACCAATGAGCAGTTCTTC
CDR3 protein: CASSPRLGPTNEQFF

clone size: NA
V gene: TRBV9
D gene: TRBD1
J gene: TRBJ2-1
CDR3 DNA: TGTGCCAGCATCCAGGGGGTCGATGAGCAGTTCTTC
CDR3 protein: CASIQGVDEQFF

clone size: NA
V gene: TRBV24-1
D gene: NA
J gene: TRBJ2-5
CDR3 DNA: TGTGCCACCAGTGGACCAGCGGAGGGGGAGACCCAGTACTTC
CDR3 protein: CATSGPAEGETQYF

clone size: once
V gene: TRBV18
D gene: NA
J gene: TRBJ1-1
CDR3 DNA: TGTGCCAGCTCACCACCGGGGGCGAACACTGAAGCTTTCTTT
CDR3 protein: CASSPPGANTEAFF

clone size: NA
V gene: TRBV5-6
D gene: TRBD2
J gene: TRBJ2-7
CDR3 DNA: TGTGCCAGCAGCTTCGGGCGGGGGGGCCATTTAATCTACGAGCAGTACTTC
CDR3 protein: CASSFGRGGHLIYEQYF